This note documents a single T cell receptor (beta chain) sequence. There is no known antigen for this receptor. No clone much larger than this one lies a single base away; base qualities are absent. The Qiagen DNeasy kit was used to extract genomic DNA both from unsorted PBMCs and from the negatively selected CD4+ and CD8+ fractions. Amplification of TCR beta CDR3 regions was done by immunoSEQ multiplex PCR with primers that anneal to V and J segments. Amplification bias was minimized using a synthetic immune receptor repertoire, and residual bias was removed computationally after sequencing. In the source study's methods: Custom Python scripts were used to quantify repertoire diversity as the Shannon entropy index. Unsorted, CD4+ and CD8+ repertoires were examined separately, except in combined analyses, for which CD4+ and CD8+ sequences were merged in silico. Clonal expansion was defined as a frequency increase of at least 2-fold after treatment compared with C1D1, and clones undetected at baseline were assigned a pseudocount of 0.5. Singleton clones were defined as clones with 0 or 1 copy at C1D1, and non-singleton clones were defined as clones with 2 or more copies. By matching protein sequences in sorted samples from the same patient, clones expanded in unsorted samples were annotated as CD4+, CD8+ or unknown. Wilcoxon tests on paired samples were used to test changes in diversity from C1D1 to C4D1. Not all clones reach the TCRdb copy of this immuneACCESS table, which keeps in-frame sequences only. Checked studies attribute under half of the gap to unresolved V genes and leave the rest unexplained. V and J calls and clone size are copied from that table; D and trimming were computed from the DNA. This sample gives fewer than 20,000 clones in total; over 70% of them show up just once. 1.5% to 2% of the sample rests with the top ten.

The sample is drawn from a study of PD-1 blockade in classical Hodgkin lymphoma (dated by TCRdb to the early 2020s). Context from the whole study: Nivolumab dosing was 3 mg/kg intravenously every 2 weeks, continuing until either disease progression or unacceptable toxicity. The study used CyTOF and TCR beta sequencing to define a peripheral blood immune signature of response to PD-1 blockade in classical Hodgkin lymphoma. General conclusions and limits of the study: A significant rise by C4D1 was seen in CD4+ but not CD8+ TCR diversity (p=0.0027 vs p=0.16), with the rise being most apparent in complete responders (p=0.02). Trial patients achieving complete response had baseline diversity similar to newly diagnosed patients, whereas partial responders and progressors had significantly lower diversity. Newly diagnosed patients were reported to have lower baseline TCR diversity than healthy donors, and relapsed/refractory patients were reported to have lower baseline TCR diversity still. The study was restricted to a single clinical trial cohort, and the causes of repertoire differences, possibly disease activity or prior therapy, were left undefined. Patients starting nivolumab less than 1 year after ASCT had lower diversity and were excluded from later analyses to avoid confounding by immune reconstitution.

Trimming at the junction amounts to 1 base on V and 2 bases on J, and the germline ends lie 6 bases apart. The CDR3, cysteine through phenylalanine, is 14 amino acids long. Just CDR3 DNA is preserved here, 42 bases in frame from base 1. For CDR1 and CDR2, the germline V gene lists MGHRA and YSYEKL. Interpreted using the paper, the time point label stands for: cycle 4 day 1 (C4D1), after less than 7 weeks of nivolumab. Relapse after autologous stem cell transplantation had occurred in all trial patients, and cohorts A, B and C were distinguished by prior brentuximab vedotin exposure. Magnetic negative selection with a Miltenyi CD4+ T cell isolation kit was used to purify CD4+ T cells from thawed PBMCs. The trial cohort was composed of about 53 patients with relapsed/refractory classical Hodgkin lymphoma, for whom complete response, partial response or progressive disease was recorded as best overall response. Single-agent nivolumab was administered to trial patients in the multi-cohort phase II CheckMate 205 trial. An independent review committee assessed best overall response using the 2007 International Working Group response criteria. Trial PBMCs were collected just before the start of nivolumab (C1D1) and during therapy at cycle 2 day 1 and cycle 4 day 1. After peripheral blood was drawn into 8 mL Vacutainer Cell Preparation Tubes, PBMCs were isolated by centrifugation and then cryopreserved. Purified CD4+ and CD8+ fractions were prepared only for cases with an additional available PBMC sample. Magnetically labelled cells were removed on LS columns in a quadroMACS separator, and the flow-through was collected as the purified fraction.

Source: CD4+ T cells from blood, taken before the fourth cycle of nivolumab. The chain employs TRBV4-1 and TRBJ1-5; TRBD1 might be the D gene, on 5 matching bases. The TCR originated in a human donor with classical Hodgkin lymphoma. The CDR3 protein sequence reads: CASSQGDGNQPQHF. Read as DNA, the sequence is TGCGCCAGCAGCCAAGGGGACGGCAATCAGCCCCAGCATTTT.